A single sample is the source of the 17 T cell receptor beta chains below, sequenced in a study of T-cell reconstitution after alpha-beta-depleted transplantation in children. Researchers prepared the TCRbeta library using unique molecular identifiers, the study reports. TCRdb itself ran the PCR reads through MiXCR, one entry per CDR3 protein. The data show about 160,000 distinct CDR3 sequences, 11% seen once. The sequencing used PBMCs, collected before TCRalphabeta/CD19-depleted stem cell transplant. All receptors derive from a boy aged 2-9 years with acute myeloid leukemia, due to receive a stem cell transplant.

The sample holds many counts of this clonotype. This chain connects TRBV11-2 to TRBJ2-5; TRBD1 agrees at 9 bases. The CDR3 runs 15 residues. The ends lost 0 bases at V and 9 bases at J; junction bases unmatched: 8. Germline lookup yields CDR1 SGHAT and CDR2 FQNNGV. The CDR3 DNA follows: TGTGCCAGCAGCTTAGAAGTGGGACAGGGCCTGTCCCAGTACTTC. This translates into CASSLEVGQGLSQYF.

This clonotype was seen a handful of times. This chain links TRBV29-1 with TRBJ1-2, with a weak D call TRBD1 (6 bases). Germline CDR1 is SQVTM and CDR2 is ANQGSEA. This CDR3 is 11 amino acids long. The V gene lost 4 bases and the J gene lost 6 bases, with 9 bases spanning the gap. The CDR3 sequence: CSVVGTHGYTF. The DNA of the CDR3 is TGCAGCGTTGTTGGGACACATGGCTACACCTTC.

This clonotype was recorded at least ten times. The chain recombines TRBV7-2 with TRBJ2-1; 7 bases align to TRBD2. The trim removed 6 bases at V and 10 bases at J, leaving 6 bases unmatched. The germline CDR1 and CDR2 sequences are SGHTA and FQGNSA. CDR3 length equals 12 residues. The CDR3 DNA reads TGTGCCAGCAGGTATGGGGAGGGGGAGCAGTTCTTC. Amino acid sequence: CASRYGEGEQFF.

This clonotype was detected a few times. The chain uses TRBV3-1 and TRBJ2-1; 12 bases agree with TRBD2. This CDR3 spans 15 amino acids. CDR1 and CDR2 from the germline V gene are LGHDT and YNNKEL (reference sequence). The J segment lost 8 bases and the V segment lost 10 bases, leaving 12 bases of the junction unmatched. The CDR3 region is CATCPGLAGSHEQFF. The CDR3 DNA sequence: TGTGCCACCTGCCCAGGACTAGCGGGATCCCATGAGCAGTTCTTC.

This clonotype was seen repeatedly, ten times or more. V is TRBV7-2 and J is TRBJ1-1, with no clear D. The CDR3 has 16 amino acids. Germline V gene sequence: CDR1 SGHTA, CDR2 FQGNSA. V lost 1 base, J lost 0 bases, and 12 bases lay in between. CDR3 in amino acids: CASSLGVGPMNTEAFF. DNA for the CDR3: TGTGCCAGCAGCTTAGGGGTCGGACCTATGAACACTGAAGCTTTCTTT.

Turning to this clonotype: This may be a read error, as it is one base from a much larger clone. The chain employs TRBV11-1 and TRBJ1-6; no reliable D call. V lost 9 bases and J 4 bases, leaving 16 bases between the germline ends. Germline values: CDR1 SGHAT, CDR2 FQDESV (reference sequence). This CDR3 comprises 15 residues. CDR3: CARSRGRIYNSPLHF. The CDR3 DNA reads TGTGCCAGAAGCCGAGGACGGATTTATAATTCACCCCTCCACTTT.

This clonotype was observed a handful of times. The genes are TRBV11-1 and TRBJ2-1; TRBD2 matches 14 bases. The CDR3 runs to 22 residues. The ends lost 0 bases at V and 0 bases at J; junction bases unmatched: 13. In germline, CDR1 is SGHAT, CDR2 FQDESV (reference sequence). This chain's CDR3 is CASSLASRSGLAGVFSYNEQFF. CDR3 sequence (DNA): TGTGCCAGCAGCTTAGCGTCCAGGTCGGGACTAGCGGGGGTTTTCTCCTACAATGAGCAGTTCTTC. Filled out from reference TRBV11-1 and TRBJ2-1, the complete variable domain reads EAEVAQSPRYKITEKSQAVAFWCDPISGHATLYWYRQILGQGPELLVQFQDESVVDDSQLPKDRFSAERLKGVDSTLKIQPAELGDSAMYLCASSLASRSGLAGVFSYNEQFFGPGTRLTVL.

This clonotype was recorded at least ten times. The CDR3: CASSQEPGRNYGYTF. The CDR3 DNA reads as TGTGCCAGCAGCCAAGAGCCAGGGAGGAACTATGGCTACACCTTC. The chain employs TRBV4-2 and TRBJ1-2; a possible D gene is TRBD1 (5 bases). This CDR3 has 15 amino acids. V was pared by 0 bases and J by 2 bases, with 10 bases between. The V gene's germline CDR1 is LGHNA and CDR2 YNFKEQ.

This clonotype was seen at least ten times. The chain joins TRBV20-1 to TRBJ1-1, with 11 nucleotides matching TRBD1. Losses at the gene ends were 6 bases for V and 7 bases for J; bases not matched to a gene: 13. The CDR3 is 15 residues long. Germline CDR1 reads DFQATT; CDR2 reads SNEGSKA (reference sequence). The CDR3 bases are TGCAGTGCCCCTCACAGGACAGGGGGCGTGGGTGAAGCTTTCTTT. This codes for CSAPHRTGGVGEAFF.

In this sample, this clonotype turned up many times. V and J are TRBV25-1 and TRBJ1-2, with 7 bases aligning to TRBD1. Trimming at V came to 6 bases and at J to 14 bases, leaving 6 bases not matched to a gene. The CDR3 is 10 amino acids. Germline V gene data show CDR1 as MGHDK and CDR2 as SYGVNS. The CDR3 nucleotides are TGTGCCAGCAGCGGGGACAGCGAGACCTTC. This translates into CASSGDSETF.

This clonotype was detected many times. Written as DNA, the CDR3 is TGCAGCCGGGCAGGGGTCTACAATGAGCAGTTCTTC. It is translated as CSRAGVYNEQFF. The chain couples TRBV20-1 to TRBJ2-1; a possible D gene is TRBD1 (6 bases). CDR1 is DFQATT and CDR2 is SNEGSKA in the germline V gene (reference sequence). The CDR3 extends over 12 amino acids.

Ten or more counts support this clonotype. V and J are TRBV10-3 and TRBJ1-1; D might be TRBD1 (6 bases). CDR3 length: 14 residues. V was trimmed by 9 bases and J by 0 bases, leaving 14 bases between them. Germline lookup yields CDR1 ENHRY and CDR2 SYGVKD. CDR3 sequence (DNA): TGTGCCATAAGACAGGAGAACTTGAACACTGAAGCTTTCTTT. This translates into CAIRQENLNTEAFF.

This clonotype showed up many times. The chain combines TRBV20-1 with TRBJ2-7; tentatively, D is TRBD1 or TRBD2 (5 bases each). V lost 6 bases and J lost 11, with 26 bases in between. Germline V gives CDR1 DFQATT, CDR2 SNEGSKA (reference sequence). This CDR3 has 14 amino acids. CDR3: CSANPAGNQRDEYF. CDR3 bases: TGCAGTGCCAATCCAGCAGGGAATCAACGGGACGAGTACTTC.

This clonotype was observed at least ten times. V is TRBV27 and J is TRBJ2-1; D may match TRBD1 or TRBD2 (5 bases each). Germline V lookup: CDR1 MNHEY, CDR2 SMNVEV (reference sequence). The V end lost 7 bases, the J end lost 0 bases, and 16 bases lay between the germline ends. This CDR3 has 16 amino acids. This CDR3 reads CASNEGSPSSYNEQFF. The CDR3 DNA follows: TGTGCCAGCAATGAGGGGTCCCCGAGCTCCTACAATGAGCAGTTCTTC.

This clonotype was observed many times. The V call is TRBV5-1, the J call TRBJ2-5; perhaps TRBD2 as D (5 bases). Trimming left V 1 base short and J 5 bases short, with 12 bases between. CDR1 SGHRS and CDR2 YFSETQ come from the germline V gene. The CDR3 totals 14 residues. The chain's CDR3 is CASSLLVSEETQYF. The CDR3, as DNA: TGCGCCAGCAGCTTGTTGGTTAGCGAGGAGACCCAGTACTTC.

There are many counts of this clonotype. V gene TRBV24-1 combines with J gene TRBJ2-7; tentatively, D is TRBD1 (6 bases). This CDR3 region has 13 residues. Germline CDR1 and CDR2: KGHDR and SFDVKD. Trimming left V 4 bases short and J 2 bases short, with 8 bases between. Here the CDR3 reads CATSEQGTYEQYF. As DNA, the CDR3 is TGTGCCACCAGTGAACAGGGAACCTACGAGCAGTACTTC.

The chain recombines TRBV4-2 with TRBJ2-3; D is unclear. V was clipped by 0 bases and J by 0 bases, with 13 bases between them. Germline V gene lookup returns CDR1 LGHNA and CDR2 YNFKEQ. The CDR3 has 17 amino acids. As DNA, the CDR3 is TGTGCCAGCAGCCAAGATCCGGAAGACCTTAGCACAGATACGCAGTATTTT. It translates to CASSQDPEDLSTDTQYF.